One T cell receptor (beta chain) is described in this entry. The sample is drawn from a study of blood T cell repertoires in COVID-19. Study details: T cells, B-cell-depleted T cells, or PBMCs provided the cDNA or gDNA that served as material.

The table came from immunoSEQ multiplex PCR; TCRdb's copy has only in-frame clones and leaves some out. The sample shows 250,000 to 350,000 clones, around 86% of them seen only once. Participant-given clinical history determined each cohort assignment. J was trimmed by 4 bases and V by 4 bases; bases with no gene match: 6. CDR1 SNHLY and CDR2 FYNNEI come from the germline V gene. The CDR3 consists of 15 residues. The chain recombines TRBV2 with TRBJ2-1; 8 bases are shared with TRBD1. Sequencing was carried out using PBMCs or T cells enriched from blood (not recorded which). The source of this sequence is a woman between 18 and 29 years old who had recovered from COVID-19. The CDR3 reads CASSGSGTGYNEQFF. The CDR3 DNA sequence: TGTGCCAGCAGTGGGTCCGGGACAGGTTACAATGAGCAGTTCTTC.